The following is a TCR beta chain sequence with its context. This clonotype occurred a few times. There is no known antigen for this receptor. Base qualities are missing; no much larger clone stands one base away. These data belong to a study of T cells in Graves' hyperthyroidism and ophthalmopathy (dated by TCRdb to about 2019). In the study overall: Peripheral blood samples were taken at the time of initial diagnosis, prior to any treatment. The approximately 90 discovery patients were randomly split 7:3 into training and test sets. TCR Vbeta CDR3 sequencing of 140 or so peripheral blood samples (roughly 41 ophthalmopathy, 70 to 85 hyperthyroidism and 17 progressor patients) is reported in the paper. An independent validation cohort of under 20 hyperthyroidism patients and about 16 patients who later progressed to ophthalmopathy tested prospective prediction of ophthalmopathy. To identify TCR V-J signatures that set the groups apart, the researchers used a discovery cohort of about a hundred patients, made up of some 41 with Graves' ophthalmopathy and 57 with stable Graves' hyperthyroidism. In more than 5 Graves' hyperthyroidism patients, the study also compared T-cell repertoires from thyroid tissue with T-cell repertoires from blood. Once sampling was done, hyperthyroidism patients were given methimazole at a starting dose of 30 mg daily, whereas ophthalmopathy patients were given high-dose intravenous methylprednisolone. What the authors observed across the whole study: A 13 V-J signature model separated ophthalmopathy from stable hyperthyroidism, with around 88% sensitivity and 81.08% specificity in cross-validation and 80%/75% in testing. Most expanded thyroid clonotypes (frequency above 0.001) were also detected in blood, a finding suggesting that blood repertoires may reflect thyroid immune responses. No statistical method was used to set the sample size in advance, and investigators knew the group allocation. In validation, progression to ophthalmopathy was predicted by the model with 70.59% sensitivity and 72% to 85% specificity, a median of approximately 6.5 months before onset.

Amplification of TCR beta CDR3 regions was carried out from RNA transcripts. A first-round RT-PCR of the TCR CDR3 used the HTBI primer set with the Qiagen OneStep RT-PCR kit. Libraries were constructed in a second round of multiplex PCR, after which size selection and purification were performed. Libraries were sequenced paired-end with 100 bp reads on an Illumina HiSeq2000. The authors processed their data as follows. SOAPnuke was used to process the raw data, with reads discarded if the reads contained adapters or uncalled bases, had a mean Phred below 15, or lacked an exact constant-primer or identifier match. High-quality paired reads were merged using COPE v1.2.5, and each unique nucleotide sequence was defined as a clonotype. Clonotypes were aligned to IMGT TRBV, TRBD and TRBJ reference segments using MiTCR v1.1. Analysis was restricted to V-J combinations with a frequency above 0.0001, which covered about 99% of repertoires. The TCS score was defined as the ratio of F50 (clonal expansion) to E x V (chaos), calculated using BLOSUM62-based TCRdist between CDR3 peptides within each V-J. Welch's t-statistics and random forest reduced approximately 520 V-J features to 10 to 15, which were used in a naive Bayes classifier (R e1071). TCRdb passed the public sequencing reads through fastp at Q25 and MiXCR, retaining productive beta sequences. CDR3 protein duplicates are merged, each entry listing the most common genes and DNA. These V and J calls derive from TCRdb rather than the authors' analysis. The sample has 300,000 to 400,000 distinct CDR3 sequences on record, roughly 13% of them singletons. 20% to 25% of the sample belongs to the ten largest clones.

A patient counted as having stable Graves' hyperthyroidism if no progression to ophthalmopathy occurred over 18 months of follow-up. Hyperthyroidism patients were newly diagnosed, had a disease duration of under 2 months, and were aged 18 to 65 years. Patients with uncontrolled infections, other autoimmune diseases, pregnancy or lactation were excluded. Diagnoses were based on clinical symptoms, serum thyroxine and TRAb, thyroid ultrasound and orbital computed tomography. Ficoll-Paque density gradient centrifugation was used to isolate PBMCs from approximately 10 ml of fresh peripheral blood. Trizol reagent was used to extract total RNA, and RNA quality was then checked on an Agilent 2100 Bioanalyzer. The junction shows trimming of 2 bases on V and 9 bases on J, plus 29 bases between the germline ends. From a lookup of the germline V gene (reference sequence), CDR1 and CDR2 are DFQATT and SNEGSKA. Measured from the cysteine to the phenylalanine, the CDR3 is 18 residues long. The CDR3 DNA has 54 bases and is translated from base 1.

Here the chain combines TRBV20-1 and TRBJ2-1; the D segment could be TRBD2, given 5 matching bases. This receptor was obtained from a woman in her 30s with Graves' hyperthyroidism. Sequencing was carried out using blood. In nucleotide form, the sequence is TGCAGTGCTAGATCGGAACGCGGGTTGACCGATCGTTGGGGTGAGCAGTTCTTC. Protein translation: CSARSERGLTDRWGEQFF.